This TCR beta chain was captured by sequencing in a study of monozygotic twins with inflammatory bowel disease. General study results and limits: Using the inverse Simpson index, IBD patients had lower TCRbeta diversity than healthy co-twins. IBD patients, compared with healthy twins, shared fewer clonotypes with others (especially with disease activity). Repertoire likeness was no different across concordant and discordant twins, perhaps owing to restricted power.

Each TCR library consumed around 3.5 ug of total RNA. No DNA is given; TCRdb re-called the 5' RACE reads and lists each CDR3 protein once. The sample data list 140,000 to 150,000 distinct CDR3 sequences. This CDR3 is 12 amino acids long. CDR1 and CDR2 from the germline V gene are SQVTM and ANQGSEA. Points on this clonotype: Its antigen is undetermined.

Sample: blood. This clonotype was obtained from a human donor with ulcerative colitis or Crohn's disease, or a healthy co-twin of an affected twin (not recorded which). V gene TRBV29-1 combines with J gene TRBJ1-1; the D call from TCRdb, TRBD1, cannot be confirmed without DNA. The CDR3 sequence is CSVAPGWTEAFF. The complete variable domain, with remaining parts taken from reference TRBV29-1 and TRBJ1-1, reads SAVISQKPSRDICQRGTSLTIQCQVDSQVTMMFWYRQQPGQSLTLIATANQGSEATYESGFVIDKFPISRPNLTFSTLTVSNMSPEDSSIYLCSVAPGWTEAFFGQGTRLTVV.